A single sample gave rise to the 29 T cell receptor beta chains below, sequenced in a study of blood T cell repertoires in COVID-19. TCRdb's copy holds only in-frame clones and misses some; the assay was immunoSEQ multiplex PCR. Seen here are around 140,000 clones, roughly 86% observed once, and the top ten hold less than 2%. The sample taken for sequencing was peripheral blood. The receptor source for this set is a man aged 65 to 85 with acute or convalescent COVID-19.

CDR3 DNA: TGCGCCAGCAGCTTACCGACTAGCGGGAGGATTATGTCCTACAATGAGCAGTTCTTC. It encodes CASSLPTSGRIMSYNEQFF. The chain couples TRBV5-1 to TRBJ2-1; 13 positions match TRBD2. V shed 2 bases and J 1 base; nucleotides not matched to a gene: 9. CDR3 size: 19 residues. Germline CDR1 reads SGHRS; CDR2 reads YFSETQ. The full variable domain, rest sourced from reference TRBV5-1 and TRBJ2-1, is KAGVTQTPRYLIKTRGQQVTLSCSPISGHRSVSWYQQTPGQGLQFLFEYFSETQRNKGNFPGRFSGRQFSNSRSEMNVSTLELGDSALYLCASSLPTSGRIMSYNEQFFGPGTRLTVL.

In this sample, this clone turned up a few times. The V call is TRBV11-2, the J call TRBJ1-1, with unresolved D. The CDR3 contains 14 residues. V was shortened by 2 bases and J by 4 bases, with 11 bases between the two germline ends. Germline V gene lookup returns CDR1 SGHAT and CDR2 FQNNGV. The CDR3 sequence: CASSLTSRGTEAFF. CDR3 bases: TGTGCCAGCAGCTTAACTTCACGGGGCACTGAAGCTTTCTTT. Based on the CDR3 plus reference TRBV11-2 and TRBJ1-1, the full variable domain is EAGVAQSPRYKIIEKRQSVAFWCNPISGHATLYWYQQILGQGPKLLIQFQNNGVVDDSQLPKDRFSAERLKGVDSTLKIQPAKLEDSAVYLCASSLTSRGTEAFFGQGTRLTVV.

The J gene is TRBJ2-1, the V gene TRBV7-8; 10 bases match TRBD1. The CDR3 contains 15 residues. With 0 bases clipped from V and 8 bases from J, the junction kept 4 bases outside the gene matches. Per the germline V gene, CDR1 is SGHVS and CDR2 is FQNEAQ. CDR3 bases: TGTGCCAGCAGCTTAGCCGGGACAGGGGCAGATGAGCAGTTCTTC. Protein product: CASSLAGTGADEQFF. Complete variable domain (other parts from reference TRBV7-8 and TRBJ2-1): GAGVSQSPRYKVAKRGQDVALRCDPISGHVSLFWYQQALGQGPEFLTYFQNEAQLDKSGLPSDRFFAERPEGSVSTLKIQRTQQEDSAVYLCASSLAGTGADEQFFGPGTRLTVL.

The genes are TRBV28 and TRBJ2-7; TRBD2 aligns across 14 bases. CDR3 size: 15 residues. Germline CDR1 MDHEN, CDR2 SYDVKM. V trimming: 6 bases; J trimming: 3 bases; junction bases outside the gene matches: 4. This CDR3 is CASRRTSGRNYEQYF. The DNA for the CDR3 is TGTGCCAGCAGGCGGACTAGCGGGAGGAACTACGAGCAGTACTTC.

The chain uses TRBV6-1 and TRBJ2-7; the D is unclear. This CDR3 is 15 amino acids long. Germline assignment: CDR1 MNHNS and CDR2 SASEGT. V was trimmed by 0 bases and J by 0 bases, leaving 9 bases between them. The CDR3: CASSEAEVSSYEQYF. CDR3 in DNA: TGTGCCAGCAGTGAAGCTGAGGTTTCCTCCTACGAGCAGTACTTC.

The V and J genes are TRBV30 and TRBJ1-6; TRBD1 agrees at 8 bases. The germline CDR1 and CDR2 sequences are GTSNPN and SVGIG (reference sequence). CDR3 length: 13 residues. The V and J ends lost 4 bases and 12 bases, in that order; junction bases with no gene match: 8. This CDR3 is CAWTEQGVGPLHF. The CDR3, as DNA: TGTGCCTGGACAGAACAGGGGGTAGGACCCCTCCACTTT. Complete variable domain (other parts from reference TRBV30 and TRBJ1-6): SQTIHQWPATLVQPVGSPLSLECTVEGTSNPNLYWYRQAAGRGLQLLFYSVGIGQISSEVPQNLSASRPQDRQFILSSKKLLLSDSGFYLCAWTEQGVGPLHFGNGTRLTVT.

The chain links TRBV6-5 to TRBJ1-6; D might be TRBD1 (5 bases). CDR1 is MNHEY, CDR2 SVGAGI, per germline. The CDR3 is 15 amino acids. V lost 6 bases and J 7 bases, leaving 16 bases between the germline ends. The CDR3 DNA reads TGTGCCAGCAGCGTTATCTCCACAGGAAATTCACCCCTCCACTTT. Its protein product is CASSVISTGNSPLHF.

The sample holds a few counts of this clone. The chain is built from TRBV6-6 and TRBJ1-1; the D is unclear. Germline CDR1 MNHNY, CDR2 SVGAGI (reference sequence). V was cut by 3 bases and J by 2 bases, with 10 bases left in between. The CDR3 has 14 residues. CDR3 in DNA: TGTGCCAGCAGTTATGAGGTTGATAACACTGAAGCTTTCTTT. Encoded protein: CASSYEVDNTEAFF.

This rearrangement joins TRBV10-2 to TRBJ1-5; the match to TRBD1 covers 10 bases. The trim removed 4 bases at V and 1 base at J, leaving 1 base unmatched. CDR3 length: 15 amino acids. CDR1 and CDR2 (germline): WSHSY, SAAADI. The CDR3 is CASSGTGGSNQPQHF. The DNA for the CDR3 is TGCGCCAGCAGTGGGACAGGGGGGAGCAATCAGCCCCAGCATTTT.

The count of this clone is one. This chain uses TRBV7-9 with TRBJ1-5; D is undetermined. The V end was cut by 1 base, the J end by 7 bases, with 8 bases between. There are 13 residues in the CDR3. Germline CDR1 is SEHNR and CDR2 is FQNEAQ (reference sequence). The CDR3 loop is CASSLVAGQPQHF. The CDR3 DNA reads TGTGCCAGCAGCTTAGTGGCAGGCCAGCCCCAGCATTTT.

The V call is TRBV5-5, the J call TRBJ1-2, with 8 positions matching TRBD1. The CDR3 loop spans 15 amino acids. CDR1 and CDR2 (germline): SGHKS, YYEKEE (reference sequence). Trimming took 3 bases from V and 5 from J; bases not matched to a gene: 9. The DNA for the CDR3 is TGTGCCAGCAGCTCAAGGACAGGGTTGGGATATGGCTACACCTTC. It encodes CASSSRTGLGYGYTF.

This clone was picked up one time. Written as DNA, the CDR3 is TGTGCCAGCAGCCAAGATCGGGACTATGGCTACACCTTC. Translation gives CASSQDRDYGYTF. The chain combines TRBV3-1 (or the pseudogene TRBV3-2) with TRBJ1-2; no clear D gene. The CDR3 length is 13 residues. With 0 bases removed from V and 3 bases from J, the gap between germline ends came to 5 bases. The germline V gene encodes CDR1 LGHDT and CDR2 YNNKEL (reference sequence).

The CDR3 DNA is TGTGCCAGTAGTATAAGCGGGGCAGGTAGTCTCGGGGAGCTGTTTTTT. This gives the protein CASSISGAGSLGELFF. This chain uses TRBV19 with TRBJ2-2; 7 positions match TRBD2. The V gene's germline CDR1 is LNHDA and CDR2 SQIVND (reference sequence). After removal of 2 bases from V and 7 bases from J, the junction contained 10 bases not matched to a gene. The CDR3 has 16 residues.

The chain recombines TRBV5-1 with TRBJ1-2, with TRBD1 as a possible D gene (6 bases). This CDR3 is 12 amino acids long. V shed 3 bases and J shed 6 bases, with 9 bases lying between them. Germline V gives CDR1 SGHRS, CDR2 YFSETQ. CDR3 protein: CASSSNRDGYTF. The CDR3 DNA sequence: TGCGCCAGCAGCTCAAACAGGGATGGCTACACCTTC.

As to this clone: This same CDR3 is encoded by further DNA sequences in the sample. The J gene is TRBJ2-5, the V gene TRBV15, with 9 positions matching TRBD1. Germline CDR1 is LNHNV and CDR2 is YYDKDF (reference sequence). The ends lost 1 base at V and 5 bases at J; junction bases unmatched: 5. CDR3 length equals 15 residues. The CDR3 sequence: CATSRVTGGRETQYF. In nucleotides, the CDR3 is TGTGCCACCAGCAGAGTAACAGGGGGCCGTGAGACCCAGTACTTC.

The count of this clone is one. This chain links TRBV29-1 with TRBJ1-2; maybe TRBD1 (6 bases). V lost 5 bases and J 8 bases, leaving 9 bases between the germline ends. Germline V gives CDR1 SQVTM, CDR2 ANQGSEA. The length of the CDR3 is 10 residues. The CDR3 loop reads CSVSGDGYTF. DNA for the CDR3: TGCAGCGTTTCAGGGGACGGCTACACCTTC.

The CDR3 DNA sequence: TGTGCCAGCAGTCCGACTAGCGAGAACCTCTACGAGCAGTACTTC. Amino acids: CASSPTSENLYEQYF. The chain has TRBV6-6 and TRBJ2-7, with 8 positions matching TRBD2. The CDR3 has 15 residues. The V segment lost 5 bases and the J segment 3 bases; nucleotides outside the gene matches: 9. Germline-derived CDR1 and CDR2 are MNHNY and SVGAGI (reference sequence).

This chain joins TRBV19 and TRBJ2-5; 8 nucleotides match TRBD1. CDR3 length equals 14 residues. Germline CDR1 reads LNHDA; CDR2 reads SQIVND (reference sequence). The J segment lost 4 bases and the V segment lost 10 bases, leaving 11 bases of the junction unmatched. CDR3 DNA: TGTGCCATCAGCGAAACAGGGGGTCGAGAGACCCAGTACTTC. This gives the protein CAISETGGRETQYF.

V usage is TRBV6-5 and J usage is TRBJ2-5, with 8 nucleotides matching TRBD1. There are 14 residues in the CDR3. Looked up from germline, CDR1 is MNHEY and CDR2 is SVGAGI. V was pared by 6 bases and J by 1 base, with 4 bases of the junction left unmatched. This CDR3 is CASSLDRGQETQYF. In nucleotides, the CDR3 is TGTGCCAGCAGCCTCGACAGGGGCCAAGAGACCCAGTACTTC.

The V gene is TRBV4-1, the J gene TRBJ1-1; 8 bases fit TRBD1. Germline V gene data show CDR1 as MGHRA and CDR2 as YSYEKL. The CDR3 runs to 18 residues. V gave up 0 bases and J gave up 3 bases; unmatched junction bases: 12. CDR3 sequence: CASSQDPGQGTTYTEAFF. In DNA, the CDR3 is TGCGCCAGCAGCCAAGATCCCGGACAGGGAACCACCTACACTGAAGCTTTCTTT.

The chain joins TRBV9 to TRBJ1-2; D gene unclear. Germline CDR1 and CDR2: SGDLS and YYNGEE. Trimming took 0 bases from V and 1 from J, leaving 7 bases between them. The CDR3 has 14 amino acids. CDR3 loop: CASSVAGINYGYTF. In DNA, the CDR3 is TGTGCCAGCAGCGTAGCCGGGATTAACTATGGCTACACCTTC.

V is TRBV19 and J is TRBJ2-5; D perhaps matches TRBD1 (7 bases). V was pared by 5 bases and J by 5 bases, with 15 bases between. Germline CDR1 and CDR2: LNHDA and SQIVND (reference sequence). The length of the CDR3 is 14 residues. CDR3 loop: CASSSQTGRETQYF. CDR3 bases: TGTGCCAGTAGTTCCCAGACAGGGAGGGAGACCCAGTACTTC.

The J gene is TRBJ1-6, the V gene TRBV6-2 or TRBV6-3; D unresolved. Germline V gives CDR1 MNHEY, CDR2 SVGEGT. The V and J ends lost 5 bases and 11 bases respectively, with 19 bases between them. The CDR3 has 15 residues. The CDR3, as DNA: TGTGCCAGCAGTATACGGCTGGACTCTGGAGCACCCCTCCACTTT. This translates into CASSIRLDSGAPLHF.

CDR3 amino acids: CASSLGGAYGDIQYF. The CDR3 DNA follows: TGTGCCAGCAGCTTAGGCGGGGCCTACGGAGACATTCAGTACTTC. This chain uses TRBV7-9 with TRBJ2-4; maybe TRBD2 (6 bases). Looked up from germline, CDR1 is SEHNR and CDR2 is FQNEAQ (reference sequence). Trimming left V 1 base short and J 8 bases short, with 15 bases between. The CDR3 length is 15 residues. Together with reference TRBV7-9 and TRBJ2-4, the CDR3 gives the full variable domain: DTGVSQNPRHKITKRGQNVTFRCDPISEHNRLYWYRQTLGQGPEFLTYFQNEAQLEKSRLLSDRFSAERPKGSFSTLEIQRTEQGDSAMYLCASSLGGAYGDIQYFGAGTRLSVL.

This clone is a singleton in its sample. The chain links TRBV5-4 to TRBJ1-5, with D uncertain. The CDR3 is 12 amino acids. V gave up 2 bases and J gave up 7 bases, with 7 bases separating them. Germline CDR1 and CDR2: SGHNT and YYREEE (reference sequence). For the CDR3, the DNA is TGTGCCAGCAGCTTACCGGGGCAGCCCCAGCATTTT. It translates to CASSLPGQPQHF.

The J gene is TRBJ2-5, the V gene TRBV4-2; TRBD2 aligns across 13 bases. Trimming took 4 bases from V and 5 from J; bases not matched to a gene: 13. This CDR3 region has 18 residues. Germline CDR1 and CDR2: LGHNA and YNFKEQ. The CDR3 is CASSPTPTSGGARETQYF. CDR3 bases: TGTGCCAGCAGCCCAACTCCAACTAGCGGGGGGGCCCGGGAGACCCAGTACTTC.

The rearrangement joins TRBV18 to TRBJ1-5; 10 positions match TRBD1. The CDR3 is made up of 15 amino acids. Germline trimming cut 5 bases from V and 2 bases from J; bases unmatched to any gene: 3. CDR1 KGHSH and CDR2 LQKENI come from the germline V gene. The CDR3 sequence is CASSVGTGGNQPQHF. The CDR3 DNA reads TGTGCCAGCTCAGTCGGGACAGGGGGCAATCAGCCCCAGCATTTT.

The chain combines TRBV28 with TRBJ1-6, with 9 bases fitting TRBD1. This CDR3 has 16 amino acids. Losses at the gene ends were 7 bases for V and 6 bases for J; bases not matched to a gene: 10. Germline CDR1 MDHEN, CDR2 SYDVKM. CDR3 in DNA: TGTGCCAGCATCGCAGGGACAGGGTTCCCTAATTCACCCCTCCACTTT. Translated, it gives CASIAGTGFPNSPLHF.

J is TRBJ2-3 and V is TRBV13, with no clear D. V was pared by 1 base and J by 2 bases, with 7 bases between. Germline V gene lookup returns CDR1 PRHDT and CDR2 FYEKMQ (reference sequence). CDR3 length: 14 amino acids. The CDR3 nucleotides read TGTGCCAGCAGCTTAGACAGCTTCACAGATACGCAGTATTTT. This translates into CASSLDSFTDTQYF.